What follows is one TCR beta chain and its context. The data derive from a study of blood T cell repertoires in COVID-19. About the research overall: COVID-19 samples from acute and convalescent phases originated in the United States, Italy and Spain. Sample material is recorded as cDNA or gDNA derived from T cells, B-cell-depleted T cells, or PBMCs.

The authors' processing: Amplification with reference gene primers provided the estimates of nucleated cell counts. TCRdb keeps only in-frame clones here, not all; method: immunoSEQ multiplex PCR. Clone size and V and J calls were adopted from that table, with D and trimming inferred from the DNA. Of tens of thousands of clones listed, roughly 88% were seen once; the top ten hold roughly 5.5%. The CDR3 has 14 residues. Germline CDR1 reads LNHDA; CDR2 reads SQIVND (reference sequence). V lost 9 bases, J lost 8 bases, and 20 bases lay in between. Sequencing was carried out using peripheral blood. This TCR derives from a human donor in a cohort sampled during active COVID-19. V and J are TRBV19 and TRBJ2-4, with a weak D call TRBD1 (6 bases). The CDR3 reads CASSDRPLGDIQYF. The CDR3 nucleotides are TGTGCCAGCTCAGACAGGCCGTTGGGGGACATTCAGTACTTC.